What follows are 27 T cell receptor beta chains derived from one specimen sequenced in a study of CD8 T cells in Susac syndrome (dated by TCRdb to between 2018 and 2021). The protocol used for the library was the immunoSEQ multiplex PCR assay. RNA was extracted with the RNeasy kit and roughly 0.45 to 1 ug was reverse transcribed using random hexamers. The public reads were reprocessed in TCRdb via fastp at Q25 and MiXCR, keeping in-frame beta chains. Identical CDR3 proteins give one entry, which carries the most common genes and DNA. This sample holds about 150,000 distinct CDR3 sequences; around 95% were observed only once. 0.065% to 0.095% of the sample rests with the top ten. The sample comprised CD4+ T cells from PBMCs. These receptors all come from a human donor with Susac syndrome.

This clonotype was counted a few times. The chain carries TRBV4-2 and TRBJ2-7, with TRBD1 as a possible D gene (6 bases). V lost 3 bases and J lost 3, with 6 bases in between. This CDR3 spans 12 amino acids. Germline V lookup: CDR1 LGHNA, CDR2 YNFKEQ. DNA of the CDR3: TGTGCCAGCAGCCAGGACAGCTACGAGCAGTACTTC. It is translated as CASSQDSYEQYF.

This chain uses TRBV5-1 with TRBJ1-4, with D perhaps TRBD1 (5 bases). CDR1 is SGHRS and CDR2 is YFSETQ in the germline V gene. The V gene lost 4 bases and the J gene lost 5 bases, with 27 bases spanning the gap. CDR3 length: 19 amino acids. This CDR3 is CASSQLPPTGTRTNEKLFF. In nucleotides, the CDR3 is TGCGCCAGCAGCCAACTACCCCCGACCGGGACCCGGACCAATGAAAAACTGTTTTTT.

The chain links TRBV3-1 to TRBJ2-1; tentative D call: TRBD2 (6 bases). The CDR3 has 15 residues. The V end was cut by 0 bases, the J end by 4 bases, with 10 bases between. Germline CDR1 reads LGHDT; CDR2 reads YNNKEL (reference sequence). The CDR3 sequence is CASSQEGGRYNEQFF. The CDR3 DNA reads TGTGCCAGCAGCCAAGAGGGGGGACGGTACAATGAGCAGTTCTTC.

This chain's CDR3 is CSVVSFDGDYGYTF. The CDR3, as DNA: TGCAGCGTCGTTTCCTTCGACGGAGACTATGGCTACACCTTC. The chain recombines TRBV29-1 with TRBJ1-2; D uncertain. The CDR3 covers 14 residues. CDR1 SQVTM and CDR2 ANQGSEA come from the germline V gene. Trimming stripped 6 bases from V and 3 bases from J, with 17 bases between.

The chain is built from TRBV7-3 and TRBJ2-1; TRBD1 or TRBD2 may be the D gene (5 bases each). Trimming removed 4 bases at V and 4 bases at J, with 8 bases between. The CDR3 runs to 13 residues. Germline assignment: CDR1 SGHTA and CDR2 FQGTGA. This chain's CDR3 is CASSSGAYNEQFF. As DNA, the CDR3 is TGTGCCAGCAGCTCCGGGGCATACAATGAGCAGTTCTTC.

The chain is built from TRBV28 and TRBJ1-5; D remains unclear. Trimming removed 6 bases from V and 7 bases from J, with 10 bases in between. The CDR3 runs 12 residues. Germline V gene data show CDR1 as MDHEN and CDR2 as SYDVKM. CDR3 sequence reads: CASSTSWQPQHF. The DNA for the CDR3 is TGTGCCAGCAGCACGTCTTGGCAGCCCCAGCATTTT. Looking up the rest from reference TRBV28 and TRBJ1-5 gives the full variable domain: DVKVTQSSRYLVKRTGEKVFLECVQDMDHENMFWYRQDPGLGLRLIYFSYDVKMKEKGDIPEGYSVSREKKERFSLILESASTNQTSMYLCASSTSWQPQHFGDGTRLSIL.

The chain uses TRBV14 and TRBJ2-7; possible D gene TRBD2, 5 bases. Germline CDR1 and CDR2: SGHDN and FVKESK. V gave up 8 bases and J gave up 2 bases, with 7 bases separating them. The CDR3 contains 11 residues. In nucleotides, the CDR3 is TGTGCCAGCGGGCGGGCCTACGAGCAGTACTTC. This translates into CASGRAYEQYF.

For the CDR3, the DNA is TGTGCCAGCAGTGACAATTTCTACAATGAGCAGTTCTTC. Its protein is CASSDNFYNEQFF. This chain connects TRBV7-9 to TRBJ2-1, with D unresolved. This CDR3 is 13 amino acids long. Trimming removed 6 bases at V and 3 bases at J, with 9 bases between. Germline V gene sequence: CDR1 SEHNR, CDR2 FQNEAQ (reference sequence).

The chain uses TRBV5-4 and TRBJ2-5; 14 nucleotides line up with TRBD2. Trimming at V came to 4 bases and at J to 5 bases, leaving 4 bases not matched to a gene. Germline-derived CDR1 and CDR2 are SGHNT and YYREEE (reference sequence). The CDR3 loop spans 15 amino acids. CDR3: CASSQTSGRAETQYF. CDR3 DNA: TGTGCCAGCAGCCAGACTAGCGGGAGGGCGGAGACCCAGTACTTC.

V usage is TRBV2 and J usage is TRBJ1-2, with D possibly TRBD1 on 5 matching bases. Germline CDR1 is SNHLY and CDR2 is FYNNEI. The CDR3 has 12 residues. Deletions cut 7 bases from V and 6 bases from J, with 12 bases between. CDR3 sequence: CASMAGTNGYTF. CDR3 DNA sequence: TGTGCCAGCATGGCAGGGACGAATGGCTACACCTTC.

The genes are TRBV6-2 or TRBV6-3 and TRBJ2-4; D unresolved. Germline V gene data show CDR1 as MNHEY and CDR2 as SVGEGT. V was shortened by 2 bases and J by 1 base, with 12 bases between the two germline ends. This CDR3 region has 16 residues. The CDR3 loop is CASSYPSERAKNIQYF. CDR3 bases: TGTGCCAGCAGTTACCCATCCGAGAGGGCCAAAAACATTCAGTACTTC.

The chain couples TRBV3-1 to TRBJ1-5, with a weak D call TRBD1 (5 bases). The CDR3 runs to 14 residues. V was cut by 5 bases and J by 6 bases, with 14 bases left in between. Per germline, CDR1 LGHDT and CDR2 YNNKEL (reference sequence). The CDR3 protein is CASSEGQGVQPQHF. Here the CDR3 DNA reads TGTGCCAGCAGCGAAGGTCAGGGAGTTCAGCCCCAGCATTTT.

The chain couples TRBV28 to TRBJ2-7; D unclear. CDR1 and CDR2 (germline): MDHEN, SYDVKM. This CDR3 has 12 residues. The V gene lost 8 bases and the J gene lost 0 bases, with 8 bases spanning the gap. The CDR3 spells CASESSSYEQYF. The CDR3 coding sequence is TGTGCCAGCGAAAGTAGCTCCTACGAGCAGTACTTC.

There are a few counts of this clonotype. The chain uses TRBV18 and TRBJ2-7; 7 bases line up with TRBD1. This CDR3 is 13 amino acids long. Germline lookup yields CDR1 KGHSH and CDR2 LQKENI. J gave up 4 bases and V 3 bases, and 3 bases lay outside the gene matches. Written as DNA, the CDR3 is TGTGCCAGCTCACCGGGACAGAGTTACGAGCAGTACTTC. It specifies CASSPGQSYEQYF.

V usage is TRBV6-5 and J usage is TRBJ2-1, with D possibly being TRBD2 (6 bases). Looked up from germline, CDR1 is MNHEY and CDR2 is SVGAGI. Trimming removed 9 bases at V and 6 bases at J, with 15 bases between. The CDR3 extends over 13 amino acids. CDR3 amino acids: CASRLGKFNEQFF. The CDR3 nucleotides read TGTGCCAGTCGACTAGGGAAGTTCAATGAGCAGTTCTTC.

The CDR3 DNA reads TGCAGTGCTTCAAATTACAGGGGAAATCATCAGCCCCAGCATTTT. Protein: CSASNYRGNHQPQHF. This sequence joins TRBV20-1 and TRBJ1-5, with 7 bases matching TRBD1. Per germline, CDR1 DFQATT and CDR2 SNEGSKA (reference sequence). The trim removed 5 bases at V and 5 bases at J, leaving 12 bases unmatched. The CDR3 has 15 amino acids.

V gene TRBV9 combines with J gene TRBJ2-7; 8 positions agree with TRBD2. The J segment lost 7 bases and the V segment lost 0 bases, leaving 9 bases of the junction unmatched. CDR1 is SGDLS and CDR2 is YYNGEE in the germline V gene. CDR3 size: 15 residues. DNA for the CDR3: TGTGCCAGCAGCGTAGGGGGTAGCGGGAATAATGAGCAGTACTTC. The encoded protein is CASSVGGSGNNEQYF.

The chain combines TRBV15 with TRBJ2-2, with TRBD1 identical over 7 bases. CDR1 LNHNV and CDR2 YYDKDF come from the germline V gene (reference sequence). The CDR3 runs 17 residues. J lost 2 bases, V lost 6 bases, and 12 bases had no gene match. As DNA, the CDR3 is TGTGCCACCAGGGGGAAGGGACAGAACCGTAACACCGGGGAGCTGTTTTTT. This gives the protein CATRGKGQNRNTGELFF.

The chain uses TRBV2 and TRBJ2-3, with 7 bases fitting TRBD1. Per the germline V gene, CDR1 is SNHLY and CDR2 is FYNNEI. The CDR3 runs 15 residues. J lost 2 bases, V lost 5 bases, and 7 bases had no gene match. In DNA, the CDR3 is TGTGCCAGCAGTAGGGACAGAGCTCCCACAGATACGCAGTATTTT. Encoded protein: CASSRDRAPTDTQYF. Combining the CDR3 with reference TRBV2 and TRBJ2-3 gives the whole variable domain EPEVTQTPSHQVTQMGQEVILRCVPISNHLYFYWYRQILGQKVEFLVSFYNNEISEKSEIFDDQFSVERPDGSNFTLKIRSTKLEDSAMYFCASSRDRAPTDTQYFGPGTRLTVL.

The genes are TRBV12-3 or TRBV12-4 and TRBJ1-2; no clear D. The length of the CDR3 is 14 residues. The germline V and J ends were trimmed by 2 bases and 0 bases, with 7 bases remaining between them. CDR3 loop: CASSLNRANYGYTF. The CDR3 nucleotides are TGTGCCAGCAGTTTAAACAGAGCTAACTATGGCTACACCTTC.

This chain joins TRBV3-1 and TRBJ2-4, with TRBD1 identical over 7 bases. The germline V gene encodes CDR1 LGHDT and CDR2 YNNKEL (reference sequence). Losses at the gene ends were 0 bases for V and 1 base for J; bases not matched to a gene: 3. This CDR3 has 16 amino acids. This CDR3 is CASSQEGRGAKNIQYF. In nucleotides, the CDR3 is TGTGCCAGCAGCCAAGAGGGCAGGGGGGCCAAAAACATTCAGTACTTC.

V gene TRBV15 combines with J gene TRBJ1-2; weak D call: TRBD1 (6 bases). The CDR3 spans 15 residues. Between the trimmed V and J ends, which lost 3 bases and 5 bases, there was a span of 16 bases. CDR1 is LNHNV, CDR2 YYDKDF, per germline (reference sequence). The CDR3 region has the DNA TGTGCCACCAGCAGCCCGGACAGAATCTTTTATGGCTACACCTTC. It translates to CATSSPDRIFYGYTF.

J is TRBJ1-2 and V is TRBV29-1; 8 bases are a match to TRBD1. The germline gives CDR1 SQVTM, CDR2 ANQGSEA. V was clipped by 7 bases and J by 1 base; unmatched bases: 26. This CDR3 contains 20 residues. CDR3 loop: CSADRTGLSGDNGFNYGYTF. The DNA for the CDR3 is TGCAGCGCCGACCGGACAGGGTTATCGGGTGATAACGGCTTTAACTATGGCTACACCTTC.

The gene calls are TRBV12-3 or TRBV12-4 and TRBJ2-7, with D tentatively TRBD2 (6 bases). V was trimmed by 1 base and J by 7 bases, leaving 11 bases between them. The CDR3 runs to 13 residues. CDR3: CASSLVPGREQYF. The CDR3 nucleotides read TGTGCCAGCAGTTTAGTCCCAGGGAGGGAGCAGTACTTC.

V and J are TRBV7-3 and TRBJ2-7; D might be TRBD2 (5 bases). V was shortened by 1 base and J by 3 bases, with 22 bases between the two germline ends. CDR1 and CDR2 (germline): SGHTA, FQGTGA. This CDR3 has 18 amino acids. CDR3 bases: TGTGCCAGCAGCTTAAATGGTGTTCTCGGACTCGACGACTACGAGCAGTACTTC. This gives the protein CASSLNGVLGLDDYEQYF. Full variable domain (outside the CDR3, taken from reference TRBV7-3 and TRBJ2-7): GAGVSQTPSNKVTEKGKYVELRCDPISGHTALYWYRQSLGQGPEFLIYFQGTGAADDSGLPNDRFFAVRPEGSVSTLKIQRTERGDSAVYLCASSLNGVLGLDDYEQYFGPGTRLTVT.

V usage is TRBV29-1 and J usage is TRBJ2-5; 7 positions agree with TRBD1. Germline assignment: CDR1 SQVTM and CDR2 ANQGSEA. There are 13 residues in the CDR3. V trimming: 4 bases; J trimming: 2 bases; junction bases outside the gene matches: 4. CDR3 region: CSVGGQHQETQYF. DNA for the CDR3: TGCAGCGTTGGGGGACAGCATCAAGAGACCCAGTACTTC. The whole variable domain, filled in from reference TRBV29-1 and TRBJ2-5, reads SAVISQKPSRDICQRGTSLTIQCQVDSQVTMMFWYRQQPGQSLTLIATANQGSEATYESGFVIDKFPISRPNLTFSTLTVSNMSPEDSSIYLCSVGGQHQETQYFGPGTRLLVL.

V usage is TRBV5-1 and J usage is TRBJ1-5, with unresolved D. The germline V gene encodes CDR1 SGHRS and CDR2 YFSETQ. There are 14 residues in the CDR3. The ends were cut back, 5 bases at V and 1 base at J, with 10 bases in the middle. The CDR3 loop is CASRTTPSNQPQHF. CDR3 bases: TGCGCCAGCAGGACGACACCGAGCAATCAGCCCCAGCATTTT.